This section outlines one T cell receptor (beta chain) sequence together with its context. Its target is unknown. From germline, CDR1 is LGHNA and CDR2 YSLEER. The CDR3 is 14 residues long. V trimming: 4 bases; J trimming: 5 bases; junction bases outside the gene matches: 4. TCRdb fed the 5' RACE reads into MiXCR, producing one record per CDR3 protein. This sample has some 320,000 distinct CDR3 sequences, with around 15% found just once. The sample belongs to a study of T-cell memory formation after mild COVID-19. At the level of the study: Clusters were largely donor specific. General study findings and limits: Clones shrinking between day 15 and 85 showed a balanced CD4/CD8 split, and those that grew later tilted toward CD4+. Among contracting clones, CD4+ were mainly CM/EM and CD8+ enriched in EMRA.

The TCR was taken from a man between 18 and 35 years old who had mild COVID-19 (a few samples of this study predate the infection). Cell type and time point are not known. This rearrangement joins TRBV4-3 to TRBJ1-1, with 10 bases aligning to TRBD1. Sequencing used PBMCs or a T cell subset sorted from them (not recorded which). The CDR3 is CASSLDRGQTEAFF. CDR3 sequence (DNA): TGCGCCAGCAGCCTAGACAGGGGGCAAACTGAAGCTTTCTTT.